This T cell receptor (beta chain) was recovered during a study of blood T cell repertoires in COVID-19. Study as a whole: Spain, Italy and the United States supplied samples that represented acute and convalescent COVID-19.

V lost 4 bases and J 1 base, leaving 10 bases between the germline ends. The CDR3 runs 15 residues. Germline CDR1 is LNHDA and CDR2 is SQIVND (reference sequence). The data were produced by immunoSEQ multiplex PCR, yet TCRdb's version contains in-frame clones alone and is incomplete. The table lists about 240,000 clones, approximately 83% of them singletons. The chain recombines TRBV19 with TRBJ2-2, with unresolved D. This clonotype was obtained from a woman aged 25 to 39 who had recovered from COVID-19. The sequenced material came from peripheral blood. The DNA for the CDR3 is TGTGCCAGTAGTAGGTTAACAGAGAACACCGGGGAGCTGTTTTTT. Translating gives CASSRLTENTGELFF.